This TCR beta chain was sequenced in a study of identical twins. Germline CDR1 reads SQVTM; CDR2 reads ANQGSEA. The CDR3 is 11 residues long. This clonotype was detected ten times or more. Each CDR3 protein is one row after TCRdb ran MiXCR on the 5' RACE reads. The data show 350,000 or so distinct CDR3 sequences, roughly 9% seen once. Material: naive T cells sorted from blood. The receptor comes from a woman between 45 and 60 years old in good health. This chain joins TRBV29-1 and TRBJ1-2; D is perhaps TRBD1 (6 bases). CDR3 coding DNA: TGCAACTCTTGGGGGGCAGGGGGCTACACCTTC. Encoded protein: CNSWGAGGYTF.